These 7 T cell receptor beta chains came from one sample sequenced in a study of cytomegalovirus exposure and HLA in healthy donors. This table comes from immunoSEQ multiplex PCR, and its TCRdb copy is limited to in-frame clones, with some not included. The sample records fewer than 350,000 clones, over 75% being singletons. The specimen was PBMCs. The receptor source for this set is a young woman in good health and CMV-seronegative.

The chain links TRBV10-1 to TRBJ1-1, with D possibly TRBD1 on 5 matching bases. The CDR3 sequence is 13 residues long. Germline V gene data show CDR1 as WNHNN and CDR2 as SYGVQD (reference sequence). Trimming pared 7 bases from V and 4 bases from J, leaving 13 bases between. The CDR3 nucleotides read TGCGCCAGCAAAAGGGGACTCCGCACTGAAGCTTTCTTT. Translated: CASKRGLRTEAFF.

This chain connects TRBV10-3 to TRBJ2-7; D may be TRBD1 (7 bases). Germline V CDR1 and CDR2: ENHRY, SYGVKD. This CDR3 contains 16 residues. The V end lost 6 bases, the J end lost 7 bases, and 25 bases lay between the germline ends. In nucleotides, the CDR3 is TGTGCCATCAGATATTCAGGGGGGAACTTTGTGGGAGAGCAGTACTTC. Protein product: CAIRYSGGNFVGEQYF.

The V and J genes are TRBV10-3 and TRBJ2-2; 8 bases agree with TRBD2. The ends lost 6 bases at V and 1 base at J; junction bases unmatched: 4. The germline V gene encodes CDR1 ENHRY and CDR2 SYGVKD. This CDR3 is built from 15 residues. CDR3 sequence: CAISDLAGNTGELFF. In DNA form, the CDR3 reads TGTGCCATCAGCGATCTAGCGGGGAACACCGGGGAGCTGTTTTTT.

This chain joins TRBV5-4 and TRBJ1-2; perhaps TRBD1 as D (6 bases). V was clipped by 3 bases and J by 5 bases, with 14 bases between them. Looked up from germline, CDR1 is SGHNT and CDR2 is YYREEE (reference sequence). The CDR3 length is 14 residues. DNA of the CDR3: TGTGCCAGCAGCTCACGGACAGAGGTATATGGCTACACCTTC. This encodes CASSSRTEVYGYTF.

The chain has TRBV28 and TRBJ2-2, with 9 bases aligning to TRBD2. V gave up 7 bases and J gave up 5 bases; unmatched junction bases: 11. The CDR3 covers 16 residues. Germline CDR1 MDHEN, CDR2 SYDVKM. The CDR3 DNA is TGTGCCAGCACCCAACCGGGGCTAGCGGGAACCGGGGAGCTGTTTTTT. It encodes CASTQPGLAGTGELFF. The entire variable domain, with the rest obtained from reference TRBV28 and TRBJ2-2, is as follows: DVKVTQSSRYLVKRTGEKVFLECVQDMDHENMFWYRQDPGLGLRLIYFSYDVKMKEKGDIPEGYSVSREKKERFSLILESASTNQTSMYLCASTQPGLAGTGELFFGEGSRLTVL.

The V call is TRBV6-5, the J call TRBJ1-5, with 8 bases identical to TRBD1. CDR1 and CDR2 (germline): MNHEY, SVGAGI. The CDR3 length is 15 residues. J lost 2 bases, V lost 5 bases, and 5 bases had no gene match. DNA of the CDR3: TGTGCCAGCAGTCCGGGGGGACAGGGCAATCAGCCCCAGCATTTT. As protein: CASSPGGQGNQPQHF.

The genes are TRBV10-3 and TRBJ2-7, with 9 bases that match TRBD2. CDR3 length: 14 amino acids. V shed 4 bases and J 4 bases; nucleotides not matched to a gene: 5. Germline values: CDR1 ENHRY, CDR2 SYGVKD. CDR3 in DNA: TGTGCCATCAGTGTTGCGGGAGGGCGGTACGAGCAGTACTTC. It specifies CAISVAGGRYEQYF.